The T cell receptor beta chain under discussion was sequenced for a study of human T cells and chemical hapten exposure. Unique molecular identifiers were attached to individual cDNA molecules during library preparation. TCRdb itself ran the reads through MiXCR, one entry per CDR3 protein. The sample yields 2,500 to 3,000 distinct CDR3 sequences, over 35% seen once. Treatment specified: therapeutic diphenylcyclopropenone sensitization with weekly scalp DPC. Patches went on only after blood had been drawn each time. This specimen was whole blood, taken before DPC sensitization or 2, 6, or about 24 weeks after (not recorded which). The sequence derives from an adult with alopecia areata. Some clones in this sample may be carry-over from other donors' samples. This table probably holds off-target reads from a library built for another chain.

The CDR3 DNA follows: TGTGCCAGCAGCCAAGGTGAGGGAAAACTGTTTTTT. It translates to CASSQGEGKLFF. The chain links TRBV3-1 to TRBJ1-4, with D unresolved. V was shortened by 1 base and J by 10 bases, with 7 bases between the two germline ends. Germline V gene data show CDR1 as LGHDT and CDR2 as YNNKEL (reference sequence). This CDR3 spans 12 amino acids.